This record concerns one T cell receptor (beta chain) sequence. Its antigen is still unknown. This specimen comes from a study of T cells expressing NK-cell markers. At the level of the study: Among the eight sequenced donors, seven tested HCMV-seropositive and one tested seronegative. Notes on the study in general: There were a few donors in whom these clonotypes also led the CD3+CD56-NKG2C+ fraction. In roughly six donors, dominant CD3+CD56+NKG2C+ clonotypes ranked among the top 10 CD8+ clonotypes.

As the method of synthesis, 5'RACE template switching with UMIs yielded TCR beta cDNA. TCRdb re-called the 5' RACE reads and shows each CDR3 protein once, DNA omitted. Here the sample table reports about 550,000 distinct CDR3 sequences. Sequenced: blood T cells: a sorted CD56 or NKG2C T cell subset, CD4+ or CD8+ T cells, or bulk PBMC T cells (not recorded which). The receptor was derived from a man between 18 and 29 years old in good health.

This CDR3 reads CASSETEGSDTQYF. V is TRBV4-1 and J is TRBJ2-3; TCRdb calls TRBD1, which cannot be checked without DNA. The CDR3 totals 14 residues. Germline CDR1 is MGHRA and CDR2 is YSYEKL.